This T cell receptor beta chain emerged from a study of circulating CD8 cells and anti-PD-1 response in melanoma. About the study: Anti-PD-1 was first-line therapy for about 55% of the 13 patients.

TCR libraries were prepared from around 14 ng of total RNA with the QIAseq Immune Repertoire TCR panel. TCRdb used MiXCR to reprocess the reads, holding one entry per CDR3 protein. Seen here are over a thousand distinct CDR3 sequences, about 10% observed once, and the top ten hold 11% to 15%. Regarding the study as a whole: PD-1 and DPOS subsets showed similar, higher clonality than DNEG. Most experiments lacked replicates. No tumor material was available, so peptide assays assessed reactivity.

Germline assignment: CDR1 SGDLS and CDR2 YYNGEE. Trimming took 0 bases from V and 3 from J, leaving 13 bases between them. The CDR3 contains 15 residues. A remark on this clonotype: Its antigen is not identified.

Four subsets defined by PD-1 and/or TIGIT were sorted from live CD3+CD8+TCRalphabeta+ cells. The source was CD8+ T cells from PBMCs, collected at baseline or after one month of anti-PD-1 therapy (not recorded which). This receptor was obtained from a human donor with melanoma. The rearrangement uses TRBV9 and TRBJ2-7; a weak D match, TRBD1 (5 bases). DNA of the CDR3: TGTGCCAGCAGCGTAGAGGGGCAGGCCCACTACGAGCAGTACTTC. This codes for CASSVEGQAHYEQYF. Variable domain in full (rest from reference TRBV9 and TRBJ2-7): DSGVTQTPKHLITATGQRVTLRCSPRSGDLSVYWYQQSLDQGLQFLIQYYNGEERAKGNILERFSAQQFPDLHSELNLSSLELGDSALYFCASSVEGQAHYEQYFGPGTRLTVT.